A selection of T cell receptor beta chains follows, all from one sample in a study of human T cells and chemical hapten exposure. TCRdb analysed the RACE reads with MiXCR anew, one entry per CDR3 protein. The repertoire holds around 92,000 distinct CDR3 sequences, with under 14% as singletons. The sequenced sample was whole blood, obtained in connection with sensitization to the hapten diphenylcyclopropenone (DPC). These receptors were collected from a woman aged 60-75 years with alopecia areata. Some clones in this sample may be carry-over from other donors' samples. Both conserved end residues are part of each CDR3. A D gene is named only where the DNA matches it firmly. Clone sizes are given selectively: once, few, many, or a class where the clone is expanded.

TRBJ2-5,TRBD2,TRBV5-1,few,TGCGCCAGCAGCTCGGGACTAGGGAAAGAGACCCAGTACTTC,CASSSGLGKETQYF
TRBJ1-1,-,TRBV27,few,TGTGCCAGCAGTTTATGGGGGAGGCCTGAAGCTTTCTTT,CASSLWGRPEAFF
TRBJ1-1,-,TRBV3-1,few,TGTGCCAGCAGCCAAGATCTTGTAGGGGGCACTGAAGCTTTCTTT,CASSQDLVGGTEAFF
TRBJ2-3,-,TRBV20-1,many,TGCAGTGCTTTCTCGGATACGCAGTATTTT,CSAFSDTQYF
TRBJ1-4,-,TRBV3-1,-,TGTGCCAGCAGCCAGCTAGGAGGGGGTGAAAAACTGTTTTTT,CASSQLGGGEKLFF
TRBJ2-7,-,TRBV20-1,few,TGCAGTGCTAGCCGCCTTGCGGAAGGCCGCGAGCAGTACTTC,CSASRLAEGREQYF
TRBJ2-5,TRBD2,TRBV6-1,few,TGTGCCAGCAGTGATATCAATACTAGCGGAGAGACCCAGTACTTC,CASSDINTSGETQYF
TRBJ2-3,TRBD2,TRBV10-2,many,TGCGCCAGCAGACTAGCGAACACAGATACGCAGTATTTT,CASRLANTDTQYF
TRBJ2-3,TRBD2,TRBV11-2,many,TGTGCCAGCAGATCTAGCGGGGGCACAGATACGCAGTATTTT,CASRSSGGTDTQYF
TRBJ2-2,-,TRBV10-2,many,TGCGCCAGCGCAAGGGGGGGCACCGGGGAGCTGTTTTTT,CASARGGTGELFF
TRBJ1-2,TRBD1,TRBV7-3,-,TGTGCCAGCAGCCCCGGGACAGACAACTATGGCTACACCTTC,CASSPGTDNYGYTF
TRBJ2-3,-,TRBV6-6,few,TGTGCCAGCAGGCCGGTCGGGGATACGCAGTATTTT,CASRPVGDTQYF
TRBJ2-5,TRBD2,TRBV4-1,-,TGCGCCAGCAGCCACACTCCGGGACTAGATAAAGAGACCCAGTACTTC,CASSHTPGLDKETQYF
TRBJ2-3,-,TRBV7-3,many,TGTGCCAGCAGCTTAATGGGGGTGACAGATACGCAGTATTTT,CASSLMGVTDTQYF
TRBJ1-6,-,TRBV10-3,few,TGTGCCGCTCAGGGTAATCTTAATTCACCCCTCCACTTT,CAAQGNLNSPLHF
TRBJ2-6,TRBD1,TRBV10-3,many,TGTGCCATCAGTGAAGGGACAGGCTCTGGGGCCAACGTCCTGACTTTC,CAISEGTGSGANVLTF
TRBJ2-5,-,TRBV11-2,-,TGTGCCAGCAGCTCCGTCGAGCGGAAGACCCAGTACTTC,CASSSVERKTQYF
TRBJ2-1,TRBD1,TRBV5-4,many,TGTGCCAGCAGCATAACCGGGACAGGCACCTACAATGAGCAGTTCTTC,CASSITGTGTYNEQFF
TRBJ2-1,TRBD1,TRBV4-1,few,TGCGCCAGCAGCCAAGGGCCAGGGGGCAGTGAGCAGTTCTTC,CASSQGPGGSEQFF
TRBJ1-1,-,TRBV7-9,many,TGTGCCAGCAGCTCCGGAGGGGGGCAGTGGGGCACTGAAGCTTTCTTT,CASSSGGGQWGTEAFF
TRBJ1-2,TRBD1,TRBV29-1,few,TGCAGCGTTGAAGGGACAGGGCGGGGAGGCTACACCTTC,CSVEGTGRGGYTF
TRBJ2-7,-,TRBV29-1,-,TGCAGCGTTGTGACAGGAACCCCACTTGGCTACGAGCAGTACTTC,CSVVTGTPLGYEQYF
TRBJ2-3,-,TRBV7-3,-,TGTGCCAGCAGCTTAAGGGTAGCAGATACGCAGTATTTT,CASSLRVADTQYF
TRBJ2-2,-,TRBV3-1,many,TGTGCCAGCAGCAACACTGGGACCGGGGAGCTGTTTTTT,CASSNTGTGELFF
TRBJ1-2,TRBD1,TRBV7-9,-,TGTGCCAGCAGCTTAGGTGTGGTGGGACAGGCGGCCAGTGGCTACACCTTC,CASSLGVVGQAASGYTF
TRBJ2-3,TRBD2,TRBV5-1,many,TGCGCCAGCAGCTTGTGGGAGTGGGCTAGCGGGTCTGCCCATACGCAGTATTTT,CASSLWEWASGSAHTQYF
TRBJ1-1,-,TRBV9,few,TGTGCCAGCAGCCCTCACAAGAACACTGAAGCTTTCTTT,CASSPHKNTEAFF
TRBJ1-6,-,TRBV7-6,many,TGTGCCAGCAGCTTAGCCCAGGGTCATAATTCACCCCTCCACTTT,CASSLAQGHNSPLHF
TRBJ2-2,-,TRBV7-9,many,TGTGCCAGCAGCTTAGCTGGGAACACCGGGGAGCTGTTTTTT,CASSLAGNTGELFF
TRBJ2-3,TRBD2,TRBV11-2,many,TGTGCCAGCAGCGCCCGGACTAGCGGGGGGGCAGATACGCAGTATTTT,CASSARTSGGADTQYF
TRBJ2-2,-,TRBV6-1,many,TGTGCCAGCCACCCCGTGAGCGGCAACACCGGGGAGCTGTTTTTT,CASHPVSGNTGELFF
TRBJ2-5,-,TRBV2,many,TGTGCCAGCAGAACCCCCCAGGGTAAAGAGACCCAGTACTTC,CASRTPQGKETQYF
TRBJ2-1,-,TRBV5-8,many,TGTGCCAGCAGCTTAGGGACGCTTTCCTACAATGAGCAGTTCTTC,CASSLGTLSYNEQFF
TRBJ1-1,-,TRBV12-3/TRBV12-4,few,TGTGCCAGCACTACGGACTTGAACACTGAAGCTTTCTTT,CASTTDLNTEAFF
TRBJ1-2,TRBD1,TRBV20-1,-,TGCAGTGCTAGTAATTGGGACAGAGCTAACTATGGCTACACCTTC,CSASNWDRANYGYTF
TRBJ1-1,-,TRBV13,many,TGTGCCAGCAGCTTAGTAATAGAAGCTTTCTTT,CASSLVIEAFF
TRBJ2-5,-,TRBV5-4,-,TGTGCCAGCAGCCGAGCTAGAGAGCAAGTTACGACCCAGTACTTC,CASSRAREQVTTQYF
TRBJ2-5,-,TRBV4-2,medium-sized,TGTGCCAGCAGTTCTAGGGCGCAAGAGACCCAGTACTTC,CASSSRAQETQYF
TRBJ2-5,-,TRBV7-6,-,TGTGCCAGCAGCTCCACGGAAGTTAGGGGGACCCAGTACTTC,CASSSTEVRGTQYF
TRBJ2-6,-,TRBV10-1,-,TGCGCCAGCAGTGACGGGGCTGGGGCCAACGTCCTGACTTTC,CASSDGAGANVLTF
TRBJ1-5,-,TRBV6-1,many,TGTGCCAGCAGTGAGGGGGGGAATCAGCCCCAGCATTTT,CASSEGGNQPQHF
TRBJ1-3,-,TRBV20-1,many,TGCAGTGCTAGAGTGTCCGGTAGCTCTGGAAACACCATATATTTT,CSARVSGSSGNTIYF
TRBJ2-5,-,TRBV29-1,few,TGCAGCGTTGACTGGCAAGCTCAAGAGACCCAGTACTTC,CSVDWQAQETQYF
TRBJ2-7,TRBD2,TRBV3-1,-,TGTGCCAGCAGCCCGGGACTAGCGCGGGAGCAGTACTTC,CASSPGLAREQYF
TRBJ2-7,-,TRBV19,many,TGTGCCAGTAGTACCGGGACGACCTACGAGCAGTACTTC,CASSTGTTYEQYF
TRBJ1-2,-,TRBV6-1,many,TGTGCCAGCAGTGAATGGCAGTTGTCGGCTTATGGCTACACCTTC,CASSEWQLSAYGYTF
TRBJ2-7,TRBD2,TRBV7-2,many,TGTGCCAGCAGCCCCCAAAGCGGGGGGGCGTCCTACGAGCAGTACTTC,CASSPQSGGASYEQYF
TRBJ1-5,-,TRBV6-2/TRBV6-3,few,TGTGCCAGCAGTTTCCCTCCTTACATCCTCAAAACAGGAATGAGCAATCAGCCCCAGCATTTT,CASSFPPYILKTGMSNQPQHF
TRBJ2-7,-,TRBV11-3,many,TGTGCCAGCAGCTTAGAAGGGCAGAGGGGGTACGAGCAGTACTTC,CASSLEGQRGYEQYF
TRBJ1-2,TRBD1,TRBV5-6,few,TGTGCCAGCATCAACCGGGGCAGGGGGCTCGTTGGCCACACCTTC,CASINRGRGLVGHTF
TRBJ1-3,TRBD1,TRBV10-2,few,TGCGCCAGCACTACAGGGGGCATCTCTGGAAACACCATATATTTT,CASTTGGISGNTIYF
TRBJ2-5,-,TRBV4-1,few,TGCGCCAGCAGCCAAGTCGACCTAGCGCTCGAGGAGCCCCAGTACTTC,CASSQVDLALEEPQYF
TRBJ1-1,TRBD1,TRBV14,-,TGTGCCAGCAGACCCGGGACAGGGGCTCCGAAGGGGCTGAACACTGAAGCTTTCTTT,CASRPGTGAPKGLNTEAFF
TRBJ2-2,-,TRBV6-1,-,TGTGCCAGCAGTGAATTGGGACGGCCGAACACCGGGGAGCTGTTTTTT,CASSELGRPNTGELFF
TRBJ1-2,TRBD1,TRBV3-1,few,TGTGCCAGCAGCCTGGGGACAGGGGGCCCCTATGGCTACACCTTC,CASSLGTGGPYGYTF
TRBJ2-1,-,TRBV5-1,many,TGTGCCAGCAGCTCTCCGGGACGGTCCCTGGGGGATGAGCAGTTCTTC,CASSSPGRSLGDEQFF
TRBJ1-2,-,TRBV7-9,many,TGTGCCAGCAGCGCGGAGACTTATGGCTACACCTTC,CASSAETYGYTF
TRBJ1-5,-,TRBV6-6,many,TGTGCCAGCAGTTACTCGGGGCACAGGGACCAGCCCCAGCATTTT,CASSYSGHRDQPQHF
TRBJ2-3,-,TRBV7-6,many,TGTGCCAGCAGTTTAAGCGGCGGATCTTTCACAGATACGCAGTATTTT,CASSLSGGSFTDTQYF
TRBJ1-1,-,TRBV6-5,few,TGTGCCAGCAGTTACTCGAGTACAGGGAACACTGAAGCTTTCTTT,CASSYSSTGNTEAFF